The present T cell receptor beta chain was sequenced within a study of T-cell memory formation after mild COVID-19. Study-level background: The TCR clusters were mostly specific to one donor. Notes on the study in general: Most CD4+ clones that shrank were in CM and EM, while CD8+ ones turned up in EMRA. Clones contracting day 15 to 85 were balanced CD4/CD8; later expanders leaned CD4+.

From 5'RACE with constant-segment primers came TCR alpha and TCR beta cDNA libraries that carried sample barcodes and UMIs. TCRdb re-called the 5' RACE reads through MiXCR, storing one row per CDR3 protein. This sample has around 300,000 distinct CDR3 sequences, with roughly 19% found just once. CDR1 MGHRA and CDR2 YSYEKL come from the germline V gene. This CDR3 is 17 amino acids long. The V gene lost 2 bases and the J gene lost 0 bases, with 11 bases spanning the gap. As for this clonotype: What it recognizes is unknown.

Sequences were obtained from PBMCs or a T cell subset sorted from them (not recorded which). The chain combines TRBV4-1 with TRBJ2-6, with D perhaps given as TRBD1 or TRBD2 (5 bases each). The clonotype comes from a man between 18 and 35 years old who had mild COVID-19 (a few samples of this study predate the infection). Cell type and time point are not known. The CDR3 nucleotides are TGCGCCAGCAGCCAACCGGGACGGACCTCTGGGGCCAACGTCCTGACTTTC. The encoded protein is CASSQPGRTSGANVLTF.